This T cell receptor beta chain is drawn from a study of cytomegalovirus exposure and HLA in healthy donors. Germline CDR1 and CDR2: ENHRY and SYGVKD. Trimming removed 3 bases at V and 6 bases at J, with 7 bases between. CDR3 length: 12 residues. Only in-frame clones appear in the TCRdb table, and some are missing; sequencing was by immunoSEQ multiplex PCR. This sample has 150,000 to 200,000 clones; about nine tenths occur once, and the top ten carry about 5.8%. For this clone: Its cognate antigen is unknown.

Study outcomes and limitations: Researchers counted roughly 160 TCR beta chains as cytomegalovirus-associated. Rare TCR sequences dominated, though some public TCRs recurred in many donors.

This TCR was sampled from a woman aged 25 to 39 in good health and CMV-seronegative. The chain combines TRBV10-3 with TRBJ2-3; no reliable D call. Sample: PBMCs. The CDR3 loop is CAISERADTQYF. The DNA for the CDR3 is TGTGCCATCAGTGAACGAGCGGATACGCAGTATTTT.